What follows are 30 T cell receptor beta chains derived from one specimen sequenced in a study of blood T cell repertoires in COVID-19. Clones were sequenced by immunoSEQ multiplex PCR, and TCRdb holds only the in-frame ones, with some missing. The sample comprises more than 65,000 clones, around 84% of which are singletons, and 3% to 4% rests with the top ten. Sequenced input: peripheral blood. These receptors were collected from a man in his fifties with acute or convalescent COVID-19.

The chain carries TRBV29-1 and TRBJ1-5, with D perhaps TRBD1 (5 bases). The CDR3 runs to 14 residues. Germline lookup yields CDR1 SQVTM and CDR2 ANQGSEA. V was trimmed by 4 bases and J by 0 bases, leaving 10 bases between them. The CDR3 loop is CSVALGDSNQPQHF. The CDR3 nucleotides are TGCAGCGTTGCGTTAGGGGATAGCAATCAGCCCCAGCATTTT.

V and J are TRBV29-1 and TRBJ1-3, with TRBD1 matching over 9 bases. The CDR3 is 13 residues long. V lost 4 bases to trimming and J lost 4 bases; unmatched junction nucleotides: 2. Germline V gives CDR1 SQVTM, CDR2 ANQGSEA. The CDR3 spells CSVGTGVGNTIYF. CDR3 bases: TGCAGCGTTGGGACAGGGGTCGGAAACACCATATATTTT.

This rearrangement joins TRBV6-5 to TRBJ1-4; maybe TRBD1 (5 bases). CDR3 length equals 14 residues. The germline CDR1 and CDR2 sequences are MNHEY and SVGAGI. The V and J ends lost 6 bases and 0 bases respectively, with 8 bases between them. The CDR3 sequence: CASRQGSTNEKLFF. As DNA, the CDR3 is TGTGCCAGCAGGCAGGGTTCAACTAATGAAAAACTGTTTTTT.

The V call is TRBV28, the J call TRBJ2-6; D unclear. Germline lookup yields CDR1 MDHEN and CDR2 SYDVKM. This CDR3 is built from 14 residues. Trimming removed 2 bases from V and 4 bases from J, with 6 bases in between. The CDR3 loop is CASSLAIGANVLTF. In DNA form, the CDR3 reads TGTGCCAGCAGTTTAGCGATCGGGGCCAACGTCCTGACTTTC.

The chain carries TRBV7-2 and TRBJ2-7; D might be TRBD2 (5 bases). From germline, CDR1 is SGHTA and CDR2 FQGNSA. Trimming removed 2 bases from V and 2 bases from J, with 22 bases in between. This CDR3 has 18 amino acids. The CDR3 here is CASSLRPGNTEKTYEQYF. The CDR3 DNA follows: TGTGCCAGCAGCTTACGCCCGGGGAACACCGAGAAAACCTACGAGCAGTACTTC.

The chain joins TRBV29-1 to TRBJ2-1, with D perhaps TRBD1 (5 bases). The CDR3 consists of 12 residues. Germline V gene data show CDR1 as SQVTM and CDR2 as ANQGSEA. Between the trimmed V and J ends, which lost 6 bases and 14 bases, there was a span of 20 bases. The CDR3 bases are TGCAGCGTGACAGACGCGCTGGATTCGGAGTTCTTC. Its translation is CSVTDALDSEFF.

This clone was recorded a few times. The CDR3 bases are TGTGCCAGCTCCAACCTTCGAGGAAGTGGCTACACCTTC. Residues: CASSNLRGSGYTF. The rearrangement uses TRBV12-3 or TRBV12-4 and TRBJ1-2; D is unresolved. Trimming took 8 bases from V and 7 from J, leaving 17 bases between them. The CDR3 length is 13 residues.

The V call is TRBV12-3 or TRBV12-4, the J call TRBJ2-7; perhaps TRBD2 as D (6 bases). V was cut by 4 bases and J by 6 bases, with 7 bases left in between. CDR3 size: 11 residues. CDR3 residues: CASSSGGEQYF. The CDR3 nucleotides are TGTGCCAGCAGTTCCGGGGGCGAGCAGTACTTC.

This rearrangement joins TRBV4-3 to TRBJ2-1; 12 bases are shared with TRBD2. CDR1 is LGHNA, CDR2 YSLEER, per germline. The CDR3 spans 19 residues. With V trimmed by 4 bases and J by 4 bases, 14 bases remained unmatched. The CDR3 here is CASSRSTSGSPLKYNEQFF. The CDR3 DNA follows: TGCGCCAGCAGCCGATCGACTAGCGGGAGCCCCCTAAAGTACAATGAGCAGTTCTTC.

This chain joins TRBV5-1 and TRBJ1-1; 9 bases match TRBD1. The CDR3 runs to 14 residues. The V segment lost 4 bases and the J segment 2 bases; nucleotides outside the gene matches: 3. Per the germline V gene, CDR1 is SGHRS and CDR2 is YFSETQ. This chain's CDR3 is CASSTGQGNTEAFF. The DNA for the CDR3 is TGCGCCAGCAGCACGGGACAGGGTAACACTGAAGCTTTCTTT.

With regard to this clone: The identical CDR3 is also encoded by other nucleotide sequences in the sample. The rearrangement links TRBV7-2 to TRBJ1-1, with unresolved D. The CDR3 is made up of 12 amino acids. V was shortened by 3 bases and J by 3 bases, with 5 bases between the two germline ends. CDR1 and CDR2 from the germline V gene are SGHTA and FQGNSA. CDR3 bases: TGTGCCAGCAGCTTGTCTTACACTGAAGCTTTCTTT. Its translation: CASSLSYTEAFF.

The table lists this clone with a few counts. The chain carries TRBV18 and TRBJ1-1, with D maybe TRBD1 (6 bases). V lost 6 bases and J lost 11, with 13 bases in between. This CDR3 contains 11 residues. Germline V gene data show CDR1 as KGHSH and CDR2 as LQKENI. CDR3 amino acids: CASSPRGAAFF. The DNA of the CDR3 is TGTGCCAGCTCGCCCCGGGGGGCTGCTTTCTTT.

This chain uses TRBV6-1 with TRBJ1-5; perhaps TRBD1 as D (5 bases). The CDR3 runs 13 residues. CDR1 and CDR2 from the germline V gene are MNHNS and SASEGT. V was clipped by 2 bases and J by 7 bases, with 9 bases between them. DNA of the CDR3: TGTGCCAGCAGTGAAAGGGGTAGCCAGCCCCAGCATTTT. It is translated as CASSERGSQPQHF.

J is TRBJ2-1 and V is TRBV7-3, with TRBD2 matching over 12 bases. Germline loops: CDR1 SGHTA, CDR2 FQGTGA. The CDR3 is 15 residues long. The trim removed 5 bases at V and 6 bases at J, leaving 5 bases unmatched. CDR3 bases: TGTGCCAGCAGCCCAACTAGCGGGGGGTCCAATGAGCAGTTCTTC. The encoded protein is CASSPTSGGSNEQFF.

The chain recombines TRBV5-4 with TRBJ2-7, with TRBD2 matching 14 bases. In germline, CDR1 is SGHNT, CDR2 YYREEE (reference sequence). With V trimmed by 7 bases and J by 7 bases, 7 bases remained unmatched. The CDR3 runs to 14 residues. The DNA of the CDR3 is TGTGCCAGCGCCGGGACTAGCGGGAGTGGGGAGCAGTACTTC. Its protein product is CASAGTSGSGEQYF. Full variable domain (missing parts from reference TRBV5-4 and TRBJ2-7): ETGVTQSPTHLIKTRGQQVTLRCSSQSGHNTVSWYQQALGQGPQFIFQYYREEENGRGNFPPRFSGLQFPNYSSELNVNALELDDSALYLCASAGTSGSGEQYFGPGTRLTVT.

The rearrangement joins TRBV6-2 or TRBV6-3 to TRBJ2-1; 10 bases align to TRBD1. Germline V CDR1 and CDR2: MNHEY, SVGEGT. V shed 1 base and J 6 bases; nucleotides not matched to a gene: 0. The CDR3 totals 14 residues. The CDR3 sequence is CASSYWTGGNEQFF. The CDR3 DNA reads as TGTGCCAGCAGTTACTGGACAGGGGGCAATGAGCAGTTCTTC.

There are a few counts of this clone. CDR3 DNA sequence: TGCGCCAGCAGCTTGGAAGGGCAGGGGGCCAGTGGCTACACCTTC. Its translation is CASSLEGQGASGYTF. J is TRBJ1-2 and V is TRBV5-1, with TRBD1 matching 8 bases. The CDR3 is 15 amino acids. Trimming took 0 bases from V and 7 from J; bases not matched to a gene: 8. The germline V gene encodes CDR1 SGHRS and CDR2 YFSETQ.

Only a few counts were recorded for this clone. This chain uses TRBV21-1 with TRBJ2-7; the table calls TRBD2, which could not be checked here. TRBV21-1 is a known pseudogene. The CDR3 is 17 residues long. CDR3 nucleotides: TGTGCCAGCAGCAAGCCTATAACCGGGAGTTTTGTTTACGAGCAGTACTTC. This sequence encodes CASSKPITGSFVYEQYF.

This clone was seen a single time. V is TRBV18 and J is TRBJ2-5; possibly TRBD1 for D (5 bases). From germline, CDR1 is KGHSH and CDR2 LQKENI. There are 14 residues in the CDR3. V lost 1 base to trimming and J lost 1 base, with 7 bases between them. CDR3 bases: TGTGCCAGCTCACCACTACAGGCCCAAGAGACCCAGTACTTC. The encoded protein is CASSPLQAQETQYF.

The V and J genes are TRBV5-5 and TRBJ2-7; 9 nucleotides align to TRBD1. With 4 bases clipped from V and 4 bases from J, the junction kept 6 bases outside the gene matches. Germline CDR1 is SGHKS and CDR2 is YYEKEE (reference sequence). This CDR3 spans 14 amino acids. For the CDR3, the DNA is TGTGCCAGCAGCGCACAGGGGGCGGCGTACGAGCAGTACTTC. Its translation: CASSAQGAAYEQYF.

The sample holds one count of this clone. CDR3 coding DNA: TGCGCCAGCAGCTTATCTAGCGGGAGGACAGATACGCAGTATTTT. Protein: CASSLSSGRTDTQYF. The chain has TRBV5-1 and TRBJ2-3; TRBD2 matches 11 bases. Germline CDR1 and CDR2: SGHRS and YFSETQ. Unmatched junction bases numbered 2, after V lost 2 bases and J lost 3 bases. The CDR3 length is 15 residues.

This chain uses TRBV5-6 with TRBJ1-2, with a tentative D call TRBD1 (5 bases). CDR1 and CDR2 from the germline V gene are SGHDT and YYEEEE. The CDR3 contains 13 residues. V was shortened by 4 bases and J by 2 bases, with 9 bases between the two germline ends. Here the CDR3 reads CASSLRQNYGYTF. The CDR3 nucleotides read TGTGCCAGCAGCCTTAGACAGAACTATGGCTACACCTTC. Complete variable domain (other parts from reference TRBV5-6 and TRBJ1-2): DAGVTQSPTHLIKTRGQQVTLRCSPKSGHDTVSWYQQALGQGPQFIFQYYEEEERQRGNFPDRFSGHQFPNYSSELNVNALLLGDSALYLCASSLRQNYGYTFGSGTRLTVV.

The chain combines TRBV5-1 with TRBJ1-1, with 9 bases lining up with TRBD1. Germline CDR1 SGHRS, CDR2 YFSETQ. This CDR3 is 13 amino acids long. The trim removed 3 bases at V and 5 bases at J, leaving 2 bases unmatched. In DNA, the CDR3 is TGCGCCAGCAGCTCTGGACAGGGGACTGAAGCTTTCTTT. This encodes CASSSGQGTEAFF.

The chain carries TRBV27 and TRBJ2-5; D gene unclear. CDR1 and CDR2 (germline): MNHEY, SMNVEV (reference sequence). The CDR3 totals 14 residues. V lost 4 bases to trimming and J lost 5 bases, with 14 bases between them. The CDR3 region is CASSSLLAYETQYF. The CDR3 nucleotides read TGTGCCAGCAGTTCGTTATTAGCATACGAGACCCAGTACTTC.

The chain recombines TRBV9 with TRBJ1-5; 7 nucleotides align to TRBD1. Per the germline V gene, CDR1 is SGDLS and CDR2 is YYNGEE. Losses at the gene ends were 2 bases for V and 5 bases for J; bases not matched to a gene: 19. The CDR3 is 19 amino acids. CDR3 residues: CASSVLARDSSFGDQPQHF. DNA for the CDR3: TGTGCCAGCAGCGTCCTGGCCAGGGACAGCTCCTTCGGGGATCAGCCCCAGCATTTT.

This clone occurred once. The CDR3 bases are TGCGCCAGCAGCTCGGACGGGACAGGGGGCAAGAAGACCCAGTACTTC. This gives the protein CASSSDGTGGKKTQYF. This chain joins TRBV5-1 and TRBJ2-5; 12 bases are shared with TRBD1. The CDR3 is made up of 16 amino acids. The V gene's germline CDR1 is SGHRS and CDR2 YFSETQ. J gave up 6 bases and V 3 bases, and 9 bases lay outside the gene matches.

The sample holds one count of this clone. The rearrangement links TRBV11-2 to TRBJ1-2, with 9 nucleotides matching TRBD1. CDR3 length: 16 residues. With 0 bases clipped from V and 4 bases from J, the junction kept 6 bases outside the gene matches. The germline CDR1 and CDR2 sequences are SGHAT and FQNNGV. CDR3 loop: CASSLEAWTGAYGYTF. As DNA, the CDR3 is TGTGCCAGCAGCTTAGAGGCTTGGACAGGGGCCTATGGCTACACCTTC. Using reference TRBV11-2 and TRBJ1-2 for the parts outside the CDR3, the full variable domain is EAGVAQSPRYKIIEKRQSVAFWCNPISGHATLYWYQQILGQGPKLLIQFQNNGVVDDSQLPKDRFSAERLKGVDSTLKIQPAKLEDSAVYLCASSLEAWTGAYGYTFGSGTRLTVV.

This chain links TRBV3-1 (or the pseudogene TRBV3-2) with TRBJ2-2, with D perhaps matching TRBD2 (6 bases). The CDR3 is made up of 18 amino acids. In germline, CDR1 is LGHDT, CDR2 YNNKEL (reference sequence). Trimming left V 4 bases short and J 0 bases short, with 18 bases between. Here the CDR3 reads CASSPSRGGGANTGELFF. In nucleotides, the CDR3 is TGTGCCAGCAGCCCAAGCCGTGGCGGAGGGGCGAACACCGGGGAGCTGTTTTTT.

This chain joins TRBV6-5 and TRBJ1-6; no firm D call. CDR1 and CDR2 (germline): MNHEY, SVGAGI. Trimming pared 11 bases from V and 7 bases from J, leaving 15 bases between. The CDR3 runs to 13 residues. DNA of the CDR3: TGTGCCGGAGGGAGTTACGGGAATTCACCCCTCCACTTT. Amino acids: CAGGSYGNSPLHF.

About this clone: Its ends do not fully match the called genes, so a read error is possible. V and J are TRBV3-1 (or the pseudogene TRBV3-2) and TRBJ2-1, with 16 bases that match TRBD2. CDR3 length: 18 residues. In germline, CDR1 is LGHDT, CDR2 YNNKEL (reference sequence). CDR3 loop: CASSPGLAGGGSYNEQFF. The CDR3, as DNA: TGTGCCAGCAGCCCGGGACTAGCGGGGGGGGGTTCCTACAATGAGCAATTCTTC.